This T cell receptor beta chain comes out of a study of T cells in Graves' hyperthyroidism and ophthalmopathy. The study's findings and limits: Stable hyperthyroidism and ophthalmopathy were separated using 13 V-J signatures. Most thyroid clonotypes that were expanded above 0.001 also turned up in blood.

Germline CDR1 reads SNHLY; CDR2 reads FYNNEI. The CDR3 runs to 17 residues. With V trimmed by 6 bases and J by 8 bases, 20 bases remained unmatched. The investigators amplified TCR beta CDR3 regions from RNA transcripts. The TCR CDR3 first-round RT-PCR relied on the HTBI primer set. TCRdb re-derived calls from the multiplex PCR reads in MiXCR, one entry per CDR3 protein. The sample contains more than 600,000 distinct CDR3 sequences, about a sixth of which appear only once. Stable Graves' hyperthyroidism denoted no ophthalmopathy progression over 18 months. Uncontrolled infection, other autoimmune disease, pregnancy or lactation barred patients from enrollment. This clonotype was detected only a few times. Its matching antigen is unknown.

The chain joins TRBV2 to TRBJ1-2, with TRBD1 matching 8 bases. The source material was blood. The receptor was isolated from a young man with Graves' hyperthyroidism. The CDR3 here is CASRDRTGGQDKGGYTF. The CDR3 coding sequence is TGTGCCAGCAGGGACAGAACAGGGGGACAGGACAAAGGGGGCTACACCTTC.